This T cell receptor beta chain was obtained from a study of blood T cell repertoires in COVID-19. Study overall: Sources were T cells, B-cell-depleted T cells, or PBMCs; the material itself was cDNA or gDNA.

The cohort comprised adults aged 18 to 89 years residing in around 25 US areas. Within the 2 weeks before study entry, each person in the exposed group met a COVID-19 case. Methods used by the authors: Scientists estimated how many nucleated cells there were by amplifying reference gene primers. This table comes from immunoSEQ multiplex PCR, and its TCRdb copy is limited to in-frame clones, with some not included. From that table come the V and J calls and clone size; the DNA was used to work out D and trimming. The sample lists more than 150,000 clones; approximately 80% were seen once. This TCR came from a man aged 55 to 70 who had been exposed to COVID-19. Source material: PBMCs or T cells enriched from blood (not recorded which).

CDR3 protein: CAWSVQANQPQHF. The CDR3 DNA sequence: TGTGCCTGGAGTGTACAGGCAAATCAGCCCCAGCATTTT. The V call is TRBV30, the J call TRBJ1-5; D is perhaps TRBD1 (5 bases). CDR1 is GTSNPN and CDR2 is SVGIG in the germline V gene (reference sequence). V was cut by 0 bases and J by 4 bases, with 7 bases left in between. The CDR3 totals 13 residues.